One sample yielded the 23 T cell receptor beta chains listed below, sequenced in a study of a mutant IDH1 vaccine in newly diagnosed glioma. Method: immunoSEQ multiplex PCR; TCRdb's copy keeps in-frame clones and lacks some. The sample holds tens of thousands of clones, approximately 80% seen once. Their antigens remain unidentified. Documented time point: week 23, last vaccination. With topical imiquimod, each dose of the vaccine consisted of 300 ug of mutant IDH1 20-mer peptide. Source: PBMCs, taken from a glioma patient whose treatment included an IDH1 peptide vaccine. The receptors originated from a woman under 30 with glioma.

This chain links TRBV7-9 with TRBJ2-5; D remains ambiguous. Per germline, CDR1 SEHNR and CDR2 FQNEAQ (reference sequence). The CDR3 extends over 11 amino acids. Deletions cut 7 bases from V and 5 bases from J, with 8 bases between. In DNA, the CDR3 is TGTGCCAGCACTCGACGGGAGACCCAGTACTTC. This encodes CASTRRETQYF. The complete variable domain, with remaining parts taken from reference TRBV7-9 and TRBJ2-5, reads DTGVSQNPRHKITKRGQNVTFRCDPISEHNRLYWYRQTLGQGPEFLTYFQNEAQLEKSRLLSDRFSAERPKGSFSTLEIQRTEQGDSAMYLCASTRRETQYFGPGTRLLVL.

This chain joins TRBV29-1 and TRBJ1-3; D is uncertain. V dropped 5 bases and J dropped 0 bases, with 11 bases sitting between them. This CDR3 comprises 14 residues. Germline V gene data show CDR1 as SQVTM and CDR2 as ANQGSEA. CDR3: CSVKADSSGNTIYF. In DNA, the CDR3 is TGCAGCGTTAAGGCCGATAGCTCTGGAAACACCATATATTTT.

The V call is TRBV7-9, the J call TRBJ1-4; 11 bases align to TRBD1. Looked up from germline, CDR1 is SEHNR and CDR2 is FQNEAQ (reference sequence). The CDR3 contains 15 residues. V was pared by 4 bases and J by 8 bases, with 6 bases of the junction left unmatched. The chain's CDR3 is CASSYGQGAQEKLFF. DNA for the CDR3: TGTGCCAGCAGCTATGGACAGGGGGCTCAGGAAAAACTGTTTTTT.

The chain links TRBV6-6 to TRBJ1-1; D is perhaps TRBD1 (5 bases). V lost 2 bases, J lost 6 bases, and 10 bases lay in between. This CDR3 region has 13 residues. Per the germline V gene, CDR1 is MNHNY and CDR2 is SVGAGI (reference sequence). CDR3 DNA sequence: TGTGCCAGCAGTTACCCAGGGTTGGCTGAAGCTTTCTTT. Protein product: CASSYPGLAEAFF.

This clone is a singleton in its sample. The gene calls are TRBV7-6 and TRBJ1-3; no clear D gene. Germline V gene sequence: CDR1 SGHVS, CDR2 FNYEAQ. Trimming cost V 10 bases and J 7 bases, with 20 bases left between them. The CDR3 length is 14 residues. For the CDR3, the DNA is TGTGCCACTGGATTGACCCGGGAGGTGAACACCATATATTTT. It yields the protein CATGLTREVNTIYF.

The V call is TRBV7-8, the J call TRBJ2-2; D gene uncertain. Germline V lookup: CDR1 SGHVS, CDR2 FQNEAQ. This CDR3 is 16 amino acids long. V was cut by 1 base and J by 1 base, with 10 bases left in between. The CDR3 here is CASSLVESGNTGELFF. For the CDR3, the DNA is TGTGCCAGCAGCTTAGTAGAGTCCGGGAACACCGGGGAGCTGTTTTTT.

The DNA of the CDR3 is TGTGCCAGCAGCTTAGACCCAACCAGGGGTCAGCCCCAGCATTTT. Translated: CASSLDPTRGQPQHF. The chain recombines TRBV7-2 with TRBJ1-5, with D perhaps TRBD1 (6 bases). The ends were cut back, 1 base at V and 6 bases at J, with 13 bases in the middle. The germline V gene encodes CDR1 SGHTA and CDR2 FQGNSA. The CDR3 has 15 amino acids.

The gene calls are TRBV19 and TRBJ1-2; D is unresolved. V dropped 3 bases and J dropped 4 bases, with 9 bases sitting between them. Germline V lookup: CDR1 LNHDA, CDR2 SQIVND (reference sequence). This CDR3 is built from 13 residues. The CDR3 region is CASSIPLVYGYTF. The DNA of the CDR3 is TGTGCCAGTAGTATCCCCCTGGTCTATGGCTACACCTTC.

The chain has TRBV1 and TRBJ1-4; TRBD1, the table's D call, lacks a check against the DNA. TRBV1 is given as a pseudogene. The CDR3 covers 16 residues. DNA for the CDR3: TGCACCAGCAGCCAAGAGGGCACAGGGTCTAATGAAAAACTGTTTTTT. It specifies CTSSQEGTGSNEKLFF.

This clone occurred a few times. V and J are TRBV19 and TRBJ2-2, with a weak D call TRBD1 (5 bases). Germline-derived CDR1 and CDR2 are LNHDA and SQIVND (reference sequence). The CDR3 consists of 13 residues. Between the trimmed V and J ends, which lost 5 bases and 6 bases, there was a span of 10 bases. The CDR3 DNA reads as TGTGCCAGTAGTTACTCGACAGCCGGGGAGCTGTTTTTT. Protein: CASSYSTAGELFF.

This clone appeared a few times. The chain is built from TRBV2 and TRBJ1-2; no definite D call. The CDR3 contains 11 residues. CDR1 and CDR2 from the germline V gene are SNHLY and FYNNEI. V was pared by 8 bases and J by 2 bases, with 6 bases between. The chain's CDR3 is CASPDNYGYTF. CDR3 coding DNA: TGTGCCAGCCCTGACAACTATGGCTACACCTTC.

V and J are TRBV11-2 and TRBJ2-5; D tentatively fits TRBD1 or TRBD2 (5 bases each). The DNA matches TRBJ2-7 better at its end, which makes the J call doubtful. CDR3 length: 15 residues. Germline CDR1 SGHAT, CDR2 FQNNGV. The CDR3 DNA reads as TGTGCCAGCAGCTTAGGGGGACGAGCCTCCTACGAGCAGTACTTC. Translating gives CASSLGGRASYEQYF.

Only a few counts were recorded for this clone. The chain employs TRBV27 and TRBJ2-1; TRBD1 agrees at 8 bases. Germline V gene lookup returns CDR1 MNHEY and CDR2 SMNVEV (reference sequence). This CDR3 has 14 amino acids. J was trimmed by 7 bases and V by 6 bases; bases with no gene match: 8. In nucleotides, the CDR3 is TGTGCCAGCAGATGGACAGGGTCCGGGAATGAGCAGTTCTTC. It encodes CASRWTGSGNEQFF.

J is TRBJ2-7 and V is TRBV11-2; possible D gene TRBD2, 5 bases. CDR1 is SGHAT, CDR2 FQNNGV, per germline. Trimming took off 5 bases at V and 0 bases at J, with 20 bases between the two ends. This CDR3 region has 17 residues. The CDR3 region is CASSHEIDPSGSYEQYF. The CDR3, as DNA: TGTGCCAGCAGCCACGAAATAGACCCGAGCGGCTCCTACGAGCAGTACTTC.

The gene calls are TRBV5-4 and TRBJ1-1; 12 bases line up with TRBD1. J was trimmed by 4 bases and V by 4 bases; bases with no gene match: 5. The germline CDR1 and CDR2 sequences are SGHNT and YYREEE (reference sequence). The CDR3 loop spans 15 amino acids. This CDR3 is CASSEGQGAGTEAFF. CDR3 sequence (DNA): TGTGCCAGCAGCGAGGGACAGGGGGCCGGCACTGAAGCTTTCTTT.

V and J are TRBV15 and TRBJ1-3; the D gene is possibly TRBD1 (6 bases). This CDR3 spans 17 amino acids. Germline-derived CDR1 and CDR2 are LNHNV and YYDKDF (reference sequence). V was shortened by 5 bases and J by 0 bases, with 17 bases between the two germline ends. DNA for the CDR3: TGTGCCACCAGCGTCCGACAGGCAGGCGGCTCTGGAAACACCATATATTTT. It is translated as CATSVRQAGGSGNTIYF.

The chain carries TRBV5-4 and TRBJ1-2, with TRBD1 matching 9 bases. Trimming took 2 bases from V and 2 from J; bases not matched to a gene: 4. Germline lookup yields CDR1 SGHNT and CDR2 YYREEE (reference sequence). CDR3 length: 15 amino acids. The CDR3 region is CASSFGQGRNYGYTF. The CDR3 DNA reads TGTGCCAGCAGCTTTGGACAGGGGAGAAACTATGGCTACACCTTC.

The chain couples TRBV15 to TRBJ2-5; D might be TRBD2 (5 bases). The CDR3 contains 16 residues. Germline-derived CDR1 and CDR2 are LNHNV and YYDKDF (reference sequence). Trimming took off 2 bases at V and 5 bases at J, with 18 bases between the two ends. The CDR3 nucleotides are TGTGCCACCAGCAGACTTCCACCCGGGATGGGCGAGACCCAGTACTTC. Protein: CATSRLPPGMGETQYF.

The chain couples TRBV25-1 to TRBJ1-6; TRBD1 matches at 8 bases. Germline loops: CDR1 MGHDK, CDR2 SYGVNS. This CDR3 spans 14 amino acids. Trimming took 8 bases from V and 9 from J; bases not matched to a gene: 9. CDR3 nucleotide sequence: TGTGCCAGCGTGCGGACAGGGCAGGCTTCACCCCTCCACTTT. Residues: CASVRTGQASPLHF.

The J gene is TRBJ2-5, the V gene TRBV7-2, with 14 bases that match TRBD2. The J segment lost 7 bases and the V segment lost 6 bases, leaving 4 bases of the junction unmatched. This CDR3 contains 14 residues. Germline values: CDR1 SGHTA, CDR2 FQGNSA. The CDR3 region has the DNA TGTGCCAGCAGAACGACTAGCGGGGGGGTGACCCAGTACTTC. Protein: CASRTTSGGVTQYF.

In nucleotides, the CDR3 is TGCAGCGTTGAAGATACAGGGCAAGGGTTTTACAATGAGCAGTTCTTC. As protein: CSVEDTGQGFYNEQFF. The chain joins TRBV29-1 to TRBJ2-1; D perhaps matches TRBD1 (6 bases). This CDR3 has 16 residues. V lost 0 bases to trimming and J lost 4 bases, with 16 bases between them. Looked up from germline, CDR1 is SQVTM and CDR2 is ANQGSEA.

The V call is TRBV19, the J call TRBJ2-2; TRBD1 agrees at 7 bases. Germline V gene data show CDR1 as LNHDA and CDR2 as SQIVND (reference sequence). After removal of 2 bases from V and 4 bases from J, the junction contained 1 base not matched to a gene. This CDR3 contains 14 residues. CDR3 coding DNA: TGTGCCAGTAGTATAAAGGGGGCCACCGGGGAGCTGTTTTTT. It codes for CASSIKGATGELFF.

V gene TRBV6-5 combines with J gene TRBJ1-5; 9 bases are shared with TRBD1. This CDR3 comprises 15 residues. CDR1 is MNHEY and CDR2 is SVGAGI in the germline V gene. The ends lost 4 bases at V and 4 bases at J; junction bases unmatched: 5. This CDR3 is CASSSGQGWNQPQHF. Written as DNA, the CDR3 is TGTGCCAGCAGTTCTGGACAGGGGTGGAATCAGCCCCAGCATTTT.